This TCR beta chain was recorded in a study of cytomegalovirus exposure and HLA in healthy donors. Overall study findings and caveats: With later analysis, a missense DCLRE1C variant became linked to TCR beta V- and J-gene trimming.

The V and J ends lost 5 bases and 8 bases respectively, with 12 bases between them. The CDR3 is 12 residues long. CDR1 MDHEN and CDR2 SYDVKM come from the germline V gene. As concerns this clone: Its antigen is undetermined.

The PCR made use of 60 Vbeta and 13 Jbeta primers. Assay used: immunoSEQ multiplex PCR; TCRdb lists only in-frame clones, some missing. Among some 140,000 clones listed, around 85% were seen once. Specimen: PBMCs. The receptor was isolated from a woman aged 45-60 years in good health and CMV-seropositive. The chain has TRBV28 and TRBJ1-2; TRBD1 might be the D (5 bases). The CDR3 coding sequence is TGTGCCAGCAGTCCTCGGACATCCGGCTACACCTTC. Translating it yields CASSPRTSGYTF.